This T cell receptor beta chain was found in a study of T-cell reconstitution after alpha-beta-depleted transplantation in children. Whole-study findings and limits: Once a year had passed after transplant, T-cell counts and diversity came mostly from newly produced T cells.

This clonotype was seen repeatedly, ten times or more. Its antigen is unknown. Germline CDR1 reads SQVTM; CDR2 reads ANQGSEA. The CDR3 is made up of 13 amino acids. V shed 7 bases and J shed 1 base, with 13 bases lying between them. Construction of the TCRbeta library involved unique molecular identifiers. One entry per CDR3 protein, called by TCRdb with MiXCR from the PCR reads. The sample lists about 70,000 distinct CDR3 sequences, 9.5% to 13% seen once, with less than 15% in the top ten. The specimen was PBMCs, collected before TCRalphabeta/CD19-depleted stem cell transplant. The V and J genes are TRBV29-1 and TRBJ2-5; the D gene is possibly TRBD2 (5 bases). The TCR was taken from a boy aged 5-17 years with acute myeloid leukemia, due to receive a stem cell transplant. The CDR3 DNA follows: TGCAGCGGAATTGTAGGGAGCCAAGAGACCCAGTACTTC. Its translation: CSGIVGSQETQYF.